This TCR beta chain was identified in a study of cytomegalovirus exposure and HLA in healthy donors. J was trimmed by 5 bases and V by 7 bases; bases with no gene match: 6. The CDR3 has 14 residues. Germline CDR1 is MGHRA and CDR2 is YSYEKL. This clone was picked up one time. Its specificity is unknown. Whole-study results and caveats: TRBV6-2, TRBV6-3 and some other V segments were unresolvable in 87-base-pair reads. Later on, a genetic analysis was performed. It linked a missense variant in DCLRE1C with V- and J-gene trimming of TCR beta. Later analysis identified several of the most significant clusters that appeared linked to common viral pathogens. Accurate HLA-A and HLA-B prediction from TCR beta sequences was reported for most subjects.

This PCR relied on a set of 60 Vbeta primers and 13 Jbeta primers. Here immunoSEQ multiplex PCR was the method, and the copy in TCRdb shows in-frame clones only, minus some. The sample lists approximately 190,000 clones, 75% to 85% occurring once. Sequenced material: PBMCs. This TCR derives from a woman younger than 35 in good health and CMV-seropositive. The gene calls are TRBV4-1 and TRBJ2-3; 10 bases map to TRBD2. The CDR3 bases are TGCGCCAGCAACCTAGCGGGGGAAAGAGATACGCAGTATTTT. Translation gives CASNLAGERDTQYF.